The clone carrying this TCR beta chain was detected once. These data originate in a study of cytomegalovirus exposure and HLA in healthy donors. Deletions cut 5 bases from V and 4 bases from J, with 14 bases between. The CDR3 sequence is 14 residues long. Germline assignment: CDR1 SEHNR and CDR2 FQNEAQ (reference sequence). This PCR relied on a set of 60 Vbeta primers and 13 Jbeta primers. Some clones are missing from TCRdb's copy, which holds only in-frame ones; the method was immunoSEQ multiplex PCR. The sample records 95,000 to 110,000 clones, 77% being singletons. The chain carries TRBV7-9 and TRBJ1-2, with a weak D call TRBD1 (5 bases). This receptor was taken from a male donor in good health and CMV-seronegative. Source material: PBMCs. CDR3 sequence reads: CASSPRGDTYGYTF. The CDR3 DNA sequence: TGTGCCAGCAGCCCAAGGGGTGATACCTATGGCTACACCTTC.